The 30 T cell receptor beta chains below were found in one sample sequenced in a study of blood T cell repertoires in COVID-19. Sequencing used immunoSEQ multiplex PCR; TCRdb keeps in-frame clones, though not all of them. The sample includes around 280,000 clones, about 90% of them seen just once. Sequenced input: peripheral blood. Source of these receptors: a woman aged 30 to 39 who had recovered from COVID-19.

The rearrangement joins TRBV5-1 to TRBJ2-1; weak D call: TRBD1 (6 bases). The ends were cut back, 4 bases at V and 3 bases at J, with 8 bases in the middle. Germline V gene data show CDR1 as SGHRS and CDR2 as YFSETQ. This CDR3 spans 13 amino acids. The CDR3 DNA follows: TGCGCCAGCAGCCCACAGGGCTACAATGAGCAGTTCTTC. Its translation is CASSPQGYNEQFF.

The chain links TRBV6-5 to TRBJ1-2; D is undetermined. This CDR3 comprises 14 residues. Germline values: CDR1 MNHEY, CDR2 SVGAGI. The germline V and J ends were trimmed by 4 bases and 7 bases, with 16 bases remaining between them. CDR3 protein: CASSSDLGGSGYTF. Written as DNA, the CDR3 is TGTGCCAGCAGTTCCGACCTGGGAGGGTCTGGCTACACCTTC.

The rearrangement uses TRBV2 and TRBJ1-5; D perhaps matches TRBD1 (5 bases). Per the germline V gene, CDR1 is SNHLY and CDR2 is FYNNEI. Trimming took 6 bases from V and 1 from J, leaving 16 bases between them. The CDR3 is made up of 16 amino acids. The CDR3 protein is CASSERGLPSNQPQHF. The CDR3 DNA sequence: TGTGCCAGCAGCGAGAGGGGACTTCCGAGCAATCAGCCCCAGCATTTT.

The chain is built from TRBV5-1 and TRBJ2-7, with 9 bases identical to TRBD1. The CDR3 is made up of 14 amino acids. Germline V gene sequence: CDR1 SGHRS, CDR2 YFSETQ. The V segment lost 7 bases and the J segment 3 bases; nucleotides outside the gene matches: 8. CDR3 sequence (DNA): TGCGCCAGCCGAGGGACAGGGAATAACTACGAGCAGTACTTC. Residues: CASRGTGNNYEQYF. Full variable domain (rest looked up from reference TRBV5-1 and TRBJ2-7): KAGVTQTPRYLIKTRGQQVTLSCSPISGHRSVSWYQQTPGQGLQFLFEYFSETQRNKGNFPGRFSGRQFSNSRSEMNVSTLELGDSALYLCASRGTGNNYEQYFGPGTRLTVT.

The gene calls are TRBV6-1 and TRBJ2-2; 10 bases align to TRBD2. Germline lookup yields CDR1 MNHNS and CDR2 SASEGT. V shed 2 bases, J shed 5 bases, and the junction held 5 bases outside the gene matches. The CDR3 spans 16 residues. This CDR3 reads CASSELAGARTGELFF. CDR3 sequence (DNA): TGTGCCAGCAGTGAACTAGCGGGAGCGAGGACCGGGGAGCTGTTTTTT.

V is TRBV3-1 (or the pseudogene TRBV3-2) and J is TRBJ1-5; D perhaps matches TRBD1 (5 bases). This CDR3 spans 13 amino acids. Looked up from germline, CDR1 is LGHDT and CDR2 is YNNKEL (reference sequence). Trimming stripped 1 base from V and 9 bases from J, with 10 bases between. CDR3 bases: TGTGCCAGCAGCCAAGTCGGGGGTAGGCCCCAGCATTTT. This translates into CASSQVGGRPQHF.

V is TRBV5-1 and J is TRBJ1-3; TRBD1 aligns across 11 bases. The CDR3 contains 16 residues. Unmatched junction bases numbered 8, after V lost 4 bases and J lost 5 bases. CDR1 is SGHRS and CDR2 is YFSETQ in the germline V gene. CDR3 sequence: CASSERTGGWRNTIYF. The CDR3 DNA reads TGCGCCAGCAGCGAAAGGACAGGGGGCTGGAGAAACACCATATATTTT.

The rearrangement joins TRBV24-1 to TRBJ1-5, with 7 bases that match TRBD1. V shed 5 bases, J shed 7 bases, and the junction held 4 bases outside the gene matches. The germline CDR1 and CDR2 sequences are KGHDR and SFDVKD. The CDR3 sequence is 13 residues long. DNA of the CDR3: TGTGCCACCAGTGGCAACAGGGGACAGCCCCAGCATTTT. This codes for CATSGNRGQPQHF.

The chain employs TRBV2 and TRBJ2-6; D is uncertain. From germline, CDR1 is SNHLY and CDR2 FYNNEI. CDR3 size: 13 residues. V was trimmed by 9 bases and J by 0 bases, leaving 6 bases between them. The CDR3 loop reads CARRSSGANVLTF. The DNA of the CDR3 is TGTGCCAGGCGTTCCTCTGGGGCCAACGTCCTGACTTTC. The variable domain in full, completed from reference TRBV2 and TRBJ2-6, reads EPEVTQTPSHQVTQMGQEVILRCVPISNHLYFYWYRQILGQKVEFLVSFYNNEISEKSEIFDDQFSVERPDGSNFTLKIRSTKLEDSAMYFCARRSSGANVLTFGAGSRLTVL.

CDR3 nucleotides: TGTGCCAGCAGCTTAGCGATTGGGACAGCCACCTACGAGCAGTACTTC. Translation: CASSLAIGTATYEQYF. The rearrangement uses TRBV11-2 and TRBJ2-7; 7 bases match TRBD1. V dropped 1 base and J dropped 2; count of bases not matched to a gene: 8. The CDR3 consists of 16 residues. Germline V CDR1 and CDR2: SGHAT, FQNNGV.

The gene calls are TRBV28 and TRBJ1-5; 9 bases match TRBD1. The CDR3 has 14 residues. The germline CDR1 and CDR2 sequences are MDHEN and SYDVKM. After removal of 6 bases from V and 5 bases from J, the junction contained 5 bases not matched to a gene. CDR3 nucleotide sequence: TGTGCCAGCAGCTTGGACAGGGGCGATCAGCCCCAGCATTTT. Its translation is CASSLDRGDQPQHF.

V usage is TRBV7-3 and J usage is TRBJ2-7, with 13 bases identical to TRBD2. J gave up 2 bases and V 4 bases, and 2 bases lay outside the gene matches. There are 15 residues in the CDR3. Germline CDR1 is SGHTA and CDR2 is FQGTGA. The CDR3 DNA sequence: TGTGCCAGCAGCTCCGGACTAGCGGGAGCCTACGAGCAGTACTTC. Its translation is CASSSGLAGAYEQYF.

This chain uses TRBV6-6 with TRBJ2-7; 8 bases match TRBD2. Germline CDR1 MNHNY, CDR2 SVGAGI (reference sequence). The CDR3 runs 17 residues. V gave up 5 bases and J gave up 0 bases; unmatched junction bases: 12. In DNA, the CDR3 is TGTGCCAGCAGTCGCTCCGATCAGCGGGGGAGCTCCTACGAGCAGTACTTC. Its protein is CASSRSDQRGSSYEQYF.

The rearrangement links TRBV5-4 to TRBJ2-5, with 8 nucleotides matching TRBD2. The ends lost 0 bases at V and 1 base at J; junction bases unmatched: 8. CDR1 is SGHNT, CDR2 YYREEE, per germline (reference sequence). The CDR3 covers 17 residues. The CDR3 spells CASSLAAAGGTQETQYF. Here the CDR3 DNA reads TGTGCCAGCAGCTTGGCCGCCGCGGGAGGCACCCAAGAGACCCAGTACTTC.

The rearrangement joins TRBV30 to TRBJ1-5; 11 bases agree with TRBD1. Germline lookup yields CDR1 GTSNPN and CDR2 SVGIG (reference sequence). Losses at the gene ends were 5 bases for V and 7 bases for J; bases not matched to a gene: 7. This CDR3 is 14 amino acids long. CDR3 sequence: CAWEGQGARQPQHF. CDR3 nucleotides: TGTGCCTGGGAAGGACAGGGGGCTCGGCAGCCCCAGCATTTT.

This clone was picked up one time. This rearrangement joins TRBV30 to TRBJ2-2; D might be TRBD1 (6 bases). Trimming took 8 bases from V and 3 from J, leaving 13 bases between them. The germline gives CDR1 GTSNPN, CDR2 SVGIG (reference sequence). This CDR3 contains 13 residues. CDR3 nucleotides: TGTGCCCAGGACAGAGGGGACACCGGGGAGCTGTTTTTT. Protein sequence: CAQDRGDTGELFF.

The V gene is TRBV7-9, the J gene TRBJ2-7, with a tentative D call TRBD1 (6 bases). CDR3 size: 16 residues. Germline CDR1 is SEHNR and CDR2 is FQNEAQ (reference sequence). V was pared by 4 bases and J by 4 bases, with 20 bases between. The CDR3 protein is CASSSIKQGKNYEQYF. The CDR3 bases are TGTGCCAGCAGCTCCATCAAACAGGGAAAGAATTACGAGCAGTACTTC.

This chain joins TRBV27 and TRBJ1-2, with 12 positions matching TRBD1. CDR3 length: 16 residues. The germline gives CDR1 MNHEY, CDR2 SMNVEV (reference sequence). The ends lost 6 bases at V and 2 bases at J; junction bases unmatched: 7. The CDR3 region has the DNA TGTGCCAGCAGCCAGGGACAGGGGGCCGGAAACTATGGCTACACCTTC. Protein product: CASSQGQGAGNYGYTF.

This clone was recorded a few times. The rearrangement links TRBV19 to TRBJ2-7; D possibly corresponds to TRBD1 (5 bases). CDR1 and CDR2 from the germline V gene are LNHDA and SQIVND (reference sequence). This CDR3 comprises 15 residues. V shed 0 bases and J shed 3 bases, with 12 bases lying between them. The CDR3 DNA sequence: TGTGCCAGTAGTATAGAGGTACGGCAGGGCTACGAGCAGTACTTC. The encoded protein is CASSIEVRQGYEQYF.

The gene calls are TRBV3-1 (or the pseudogene TRBV3-2) and TRBJ1-2; perhaps TRBD1 as D (6 bases). This CDR3 spans 15 amino acids. The V end lost 3 bases, the J end lost 2 bases, and 13 bases lay between the germline ends. Germline V lookup: CDR1 LGHDT, CDR2 YNNKEL (reference sequence). As DNA, the CDR3 is TGTGCCAGCAGCCATTGGGGGGGCGCAAACTATGGCTACACCTTC. It encodes CASSHWGGANYGYTF.

The V call is TRBV10-3, the J call TRBJ2-1; 11 bases match TRBD2. The CDR3 is made up of 17 amino acids. With 1 base clipped from V and 5 bases from J, the junction kept 7 bases outside the gene matches. The V gene's germline CDR1 is ENHRY and CDR2 SYGVKD. The CDR3 DNA reads as TGTGCCATCAGTGAGTACCTAGCGGGAGGACCCGACAATGAGCAGTTCTTC. It encodes CAISEYLAGGPDNEQFF.

The chain links TRBV6-5 to TRBJ1-2; 7 bases map to TRBD1. Germline CDR1 MNHEY, CDR2 SVGAGI. With V trimmed by 6 bases and J by 3 bases, 4 bases remained unmatched. This CDR3 has 13 residues. CDR3 DNA: TGTGCCAGCAGATCTGACAGGGACTATGGCTACACCTTC. It yields the protein CASRSDRDYGYTF.

The chain uses TRBV7-9 and TRBJ2-2, with 8 positions matching TRBD1. Germline V gene lookup returns CDR1 SEHNR and CDR2 FQNEAQ (reference sequence). The V segment lost 5 bases and the J segment 3 bases; nucleotides outside the gene matches: 11. CDR3 length: 17 residues. CDR3 region: CASSHGAGTGDTGELFF. CDR3 sequence (DNA): TGTGCCAGCAGCCACGGTGCCGGGACAGGAGACACCGGGGAGCTGTTTTTT.

The V gene is TRBV25-1, the J gene TRBJ2-3, with a possible D match to TRBD2 (6 bases). Germline CDR1 and CDR2: MGHDK and SYGVNS. The CDR3 is 15 amino acids. V lost 1 base and J lost 5, with 13 bases in between. The chain's CDR3 is CASSELGPEGDTQYF. CDR3 bases: TGTGCCAGCAGTGAATTGGGGCCGGAGGGAGATACGCAGTATTTT. Based on the CDR3 plus reference TRBV25-1 and TRBJ2-3, the full variable domain is EADIYQTPRYLVIGTGKKITLECSQTMGHDKMYWYQQDPGMELHLIHYSYGVNSTEKGDLSSESTVSRIRTEHFPLTLESARPSHTSQYLCASSELGPEGDTQYFGPGTRLTVL.

This clone has a handful of counts. The J gene is TRBJ2-2, the V gene TRBV29-1; TRBD1 matches 7 bases. The trim removed 6 bases at V and 3 bases at J, leaving 4 bases unmatched. Germline assignment: CDR1 SQVTM and CDR2 ANQGSEA. The CDR3 consists of 13 residues. The CDR3 DNA reads TGCAGCGTAAGAACAGGGGACACCGGGGAGCTGTTTTTT. Protein sequence: CSVRTGDTGELFF.

The gene calls are TRBV9 and TRBJ2-7, with 8 bases aligning to TRBD1. Germline values: CDR1 SGDLS, CDR2 YYNGEE. V lost 4 bases, J lost 0 bases, and 9 bases stayed unmatched. The CDR3 has 16 amino acids. The DNA for the CDR3 is TGTGCCAGCAGCCCCAATATCGGGACAGGCTCCTACGAGCAGTACTTC. Its translation is CASSPNIGTGSYEQYF.

J is TRBJ2-7 and V is TRBV6-2 or TRBV6-3; TRBD2 might be the D (6 bases). CDR1 and CDR2 (germline): MNHEY, SVGEGT. The CDR3 loop spans 16 amino acids. V was shortened by 2 bases and J by 2 bases, with 16 bases between the two germline ends. The CDR3 nucleotides are TGTGCCAGCAGTTACCGCCGGGACGGGGGACCCTACGAGCAGTACTTC. It yields the protein CASSYRRDGGPYEQYF.

CDR3 DNA: TGCGCCAGCAGCTTGGATATTGTGGGGGGAGACAGAGGAACAGATACGCAGTATTTT. Translated, it gives CASSLDIVGGDRGTDTQYF. This chain joins TRBV5-1 and TRBJ2-3; maybe TRBD2 (6 bases). Between the trimmed V and J ends, which lost 0 bases and 3 bases, there was a span of 23 bases. CDR3 length: 19 residues. CDR1 and CDR2 (germline): SGHRS, YFSETQ. Combining the CDR3 with reference TRBV5-1 and TRBJ2-3 gives the whole variable domain KAGVTQTPRYLIKTRGQQVTLSCSPISGHRSVSWYQQTPGQGLQFLFEYFSETQRNKGNFPGRFSGRQFSNSRSEMNVSTLELGDSALYLCASSLDIVGGDRGTDTQYFGPGTRLTVL.

The chain combines TRBV14 with TRBJ2-2; 12 nucleotides match TRBD1. The germline V gene encodes CDR1 SGHDN and CDR2 FVKESK. The V gene end was trimmed by 5 bases and the J gene end by 1 base; junction bases not matched to a gene: 14. The CDR3 extends over 20 amino acids. CDR3 bases: TGTGCCAGCAGCAGACTTACCGGGACAGGGGGCGCAGGGAACACCGGGGAGCTGTTTTTT. This codes for CASSRLTGTGGAGNTGELFF.

The chain combines TRBV5-4 with TRBJ2-1; D possibly corresponds to TRBD2 (6 bases). With 0 bases removed from V and 1 base from J, the gap between germline ends came to 11 bases. CDR3 length: 16 residues. CDR1 and CDR2 (germline): SGHNT, YYREEE (reference sequence). The CDR3 spells CASSLAGGWSYNEQFF. As DNA, the CDR3 is TGTGCCAGCAGCTTGGCCGGAGGGTGGTCCTACAATGAGCAGTTCTTC.